This record looks at one T cell receptor (beta chain) sequence and its context. The entry originates in a study of cytomegalovirus exposure and HLA in healthy donors. As for the study in general: Unique TCRs numbering roughly 85 million, obtained from HLA-typed donors, made up an early data release.

60 Vbeta and 13 Jbeta primers were used in PCR. Sequenced by immunoSEQ multiplex PCR; TCRdb stores in-frame clones only, minus some. The table has 150,000 or so clones, 80% seen once; the top ten hold around 4.4%. V lost 7 bases, J lost 7 bases, and 19 bases lay in between. Per germline, CDR1 SEHNR and CDR2 FQNEAQ (reference sequence). This CDR3 is built from 14 residues. The origin of this receptor is a woman aged 50 to 60 in good health and CMV-seropositive. The chain carries TRBV7-9 and TRBJ1-2; perhaps TRBD1 as D (5 bases). The sample taken for sequencing was PBMCs. CDR3 nucleotide sequence: TGTGCCAGCATCCCGGACCCAGGGATCGGTGGCTACACCTTC. It translates to CASIPDPGIGGYTF.